This T cell receptor beta chain was captured in a study of human T cells and chemical hapten exposure. TCRdb recomputed calls from the RACE reads with MiXCR, one row per CDR3 protein. Among some 91,000 distinct CDR3 sequences listed, 12% were seen once. Time point in this sample: patch test 1, 2 weeks after DPC sensitization. Treatment: therapeutic diphenylcyclopropenone sensitization with weekly scalp DPC. The study enrolled 18 to 70-year-old alopecia patients suitable for DPC. RNA extraction used unfractionated whole blood as the source of total RNA. This clonotype has just a few counts. No antigen is known for it. Study results and caveats: Positive correlation was observed between PT1 expanded TCR counts and patch test score.

Germline CDR1 reads MDHEN; CDR2 reads SYDVKM. This CDR3 comprises 15 residues. V lost 4 bases to trimming and J lost 7 bases; unmatched junction nucleotides: 10. This clonotype was sampled from a woman aged 40 to 50 with alopecia areata. Some clones in this sample may be carry-over from other donors' samples. Sequences were derived from whole blood, sampled in connection with sensitization to the hapten diphenylcyclopropenone (DPC). The chain joins TRBV28 to TRBJ2-7; 10 positions match TRBD2. CDR3 residues: CASSSTGTSVGEQYF. Written as DNA, the CDR3 is TGTGCCAGCAGTTCCACCGGGACTAGCGTGGGAGAGCAGTACTTC.